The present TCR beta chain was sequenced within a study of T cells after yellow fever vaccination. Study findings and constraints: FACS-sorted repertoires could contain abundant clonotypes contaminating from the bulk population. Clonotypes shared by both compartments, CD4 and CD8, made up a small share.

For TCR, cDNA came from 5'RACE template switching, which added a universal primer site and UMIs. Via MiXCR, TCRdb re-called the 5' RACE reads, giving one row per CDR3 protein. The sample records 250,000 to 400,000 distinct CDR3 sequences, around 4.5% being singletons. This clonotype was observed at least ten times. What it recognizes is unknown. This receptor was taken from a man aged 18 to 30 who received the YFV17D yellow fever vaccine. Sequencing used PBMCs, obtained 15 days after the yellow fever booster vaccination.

The CDR3 loop is CASSQGTASFGYTF. The CDR3 coding sequence is TGCGCCAGCAGCCAAGGGACAGCCTCTTTCGGCTACACCTTC. The J gene is TRBJ1-2, the V gene TRBV4-3; D is possibly TRBD1 (6 bases). V gave up 1 base and J gave up 8 bases, with 14 bases separating them. CDR1 is LGHNA, CDR2 YSLEER, per germline. The CDR3 is 14 residues long.